A selection of T cell receptor beta chains follows, all from one sample in a study of human T cells and chemical hapten exposure. TCRdb itself ran the RACE reads through MiXCR, one entry per CDR3 protein. The repertoire holds under 150,000 distinct CDR3 sequences, around 10% seen once, with around 1.5% in the top ten. The sequenced sample was whole blood, obtained in connection with sensitization to the hapten diphenylcyclopropenone (DPC). Every receptor here comes from a woman in her 50s with alopecia areata. Some clones in this sample may be carry-over from other donors' samples. CDR3s include the opening cysteine and the closing phenylalanine or tryptophan. Fields, in order: V gene, D gene, J gene, clone size, CDR3 DNA, CDR3 protein. D genes are given only for firm matches. The size field is filled for only some rows; it gives once, few, many or a size class.

V: TRBV12-3/TRBV12-4
D: TRBD1
J: TRBJ1-6
size: -
DNA: TGTGCCAGCAGTTTTATGGACAGGGGGTCCTATAATTCACCCCTCCACTTT
CDR3: CASSFMDRGSYNSPLHF

V: TRBV18
D: -
J: TRBJ1-1
size: many
DNA: TGTGCCAGCTCACCGGAGGGAATTGAAGCTTTCTTT
CDR3: CASSPEGIEAFF

V: TRBV12-3/TRBV12-4
D: -
J: TRBJ2-1
size: few
DNA: TGTGCCAGCAGCCTCCTCGTACTAGATAATGAGCAGTTCTTC
CDR3: CASSLLVLDNEQFF

V: TRBV27
D: -
J: TRBJ1-6
size: -
DNA: TGTGCCAGCAGTTTATGGACGGCAGCACAATCACCCCTCCACTTT
CDR3: CASSLWTAAQSPLHF

V: TRBV6-5
D: TRBD1
J: TRBJ1-6
size: few
DNA: TGTGCCAGCAGTTTTACCGGGACAGGGAGTTCACCCCTCCACTTT
CDR3: CASSFTGTGSSPLHF

V: TRBV7-9
D: TRBD2
J: TRBJ2-3
size: -
DNA: TGTGCCAGCAGCCCGGGACTGGCGGGGGGCCGGGCAGATACGCAGTATTTT
CDR3: CASSPGLAGGRADTQYF

V: TRBV20-1
D: TRBD1
J: TRBJ1-5
size: -
DNA: TGCAGTGCTAGAGCACCGACAGGGGATAGCAATCAGCCCCAGCATTTT
CDR3: CSARAPTGDSNQPQHF

V: TRBV6-6
D: -
J: TRBJ1-1
size: -
DNA: TGTGCCAGCAGTCGACAGGTCGTAACTGAAGCTTTCTTT
CDR3: CASSRQVVTEAFF

V: TRBV29-1
D: -
J: TRBJ1-2
size: many
DNA: TGCAGCGTTGAAGGGAACGGGGATGGCTACACCTTC
CDR3: CSVEGNGDGYTF

V: TRBV3-1
D: -
J: TRBJ2-4
size: few
DNA: TGTGCCAGCAGCCAAGATCCTCCAGGAGGCATTCAGTACTTC
CDR3: CASSQDPPGGIQYF

V: TRBV7-6
D: TRBD1
J: TRBJ2-3
size: -
DNA: TGTGCCAGCAGCTTAGTGACAGGGGGCATGCAGTATTTT
CDR3: CASSLVTGGMQYF

V: TRBV28
D: -
J: TRBJ1-2
size: -
DNA: TGTGCCAGCAGCACGGCCGGTAACTATGGCTACACCTTC
CDR3: CASSTAGNYGYTF

V: TRBV6-5
D: -
J: TRBJ2-5
size: few
DNA: TGTGCCAGCAGCAGGACTCAGGGGGAGACCCAGTACTTC
CDR3: CASSRTQGETQYF

V: TRBV20-1
D: -
J: TRBJ2-7
size: few
DNA: TGCAGTGCTAGTCCCGGGACGGAATACTACGAGCAGTACTTC
CDR3: CSASPGTEYYEQYF

V: TRBV9
D: -
J: TRBJ2-5
size: -
DNA: TGTGCCAGCAGCCCGGGCCGGTCGAGGGGTGGCCAGTACTTC
CDR3: CASSPGRSRGGQYF

V: TRBV15
D: -
J: TRBJ1-5
size: few
DNA: TGTGCCACCAGCAGAGTGGACCCTACGGGGCCCCAGCATTTT
CDR3: CATSRVDPTGPQHF

V: TRBV6-2/TRBV6-3
D: -
J: TRBJ2-7
size: many
DNA: TGTGCCAGCAGTTTCCGTAGGACCCGAAACTACGAGCAGTACTTC
CDR3: CASSFRRTRNYEQYF

V: TRBV3-1
D: -
J: TRBJ1-2
size: few
DNA: TGTGCCAGCAGCCAAGGACAGCGGTACTACACCTTC
CDR3: CASSQGQRYYTF

V: TRBV10-3
D: -
J: TRBJ2-7
size: -
DNA: TGTGCCATCAGTGAGGTCAGTTCCTACGAGCAGTACTTC
CDR3: CAISEVSSYEQYF

V: TRBV11-2
D: -
J: TRBJ2-3
size: many
DNA: TGTGCCAGCAGCTTAGGGGTTGGAAGGTCGACAGATACGCAGTATTTT
CDR3: CASSLGVGRSTDTQYF

V: TRBV4-1
D: TRBD1
J: TRBJ1-1
size: few
DNA: TGCGCCAGCAGCCAACTGACAGGGAGTATCGCTGAAGCTTTCTTT
CDR3: CASSQLTGSIAEAFF

V: TRBV6-2/TRBV6-3
D: TRBD2
J: TRBJ2-4
size: few
DNA: TGTGCCAGCAGTTACACTGGACTAGCGAAAAACATTCAGTACTTC
CDR3: CASSYTGLAKNIQYF

V: TRBV21-1
D: -
J: TRBJ1-5
size: -
DNA: TGTGCCAGCAGCCCCAGGCAGGGTTGTCAGCCCCAGCATTTT
CDR3: CASSPRQGCQPQHF

V: TRBV29-1
D: TRBD1
J: TRBJ2-7
size: -
DNA: TGCAGCGTGCAGGGACAGGGTTTCGAGCAGTACTTC
CDR3: CSVQGQGFEQYF

V: TRBV10-1
D: -
J: TRBJ1-1
size: many
DNA: TGCGCCAGCAGCACCGGGAGTATGAACACTGAAGCTTTCTTT
CDR3: CASSTGSMNTEAFF

V: TRBV28
D: -
J: TRBJ2-3
size: few
DNA: TGTGCCAGCAGCACGGTAGGGTCAGATACGCAGTATTTT
CDR3: CASSTVGSDTQYF

V: TRBV6-6
D: TRBD1
J: TRBJ2-7
size: few
DNA: TGTGCCAGCAGTTACCTGGGACAGGGGGGCTACGAGCAGTACTTC
CDR3: CASSYLGQGGYEQYF

V: TRBV28
D: -
J: TRBJ2-1
size: -
DNA: TGTGCCAGCAGTCCTGGCGGGGAGCTGAATGAGCAGTTCTTC
CDR3: CASSPGGELNEQFF

V: TRBV7-8
D: -
J: TRBJ2-2
size: many
DNA: TGTGCCAGCAGCAGGCTGGGCCCCAGGACCGGGGAGCTGTTTTTT
CDR3: CASSRLGPRTGELFF

V: TRBV7-2
D: -
J: TRBJ2-5
size: many
DNA: TGTGCCAGCAGCTCGCCTTTGAACTGGTACCAAGAGACCCAGTACTTC
CDR3: CASSSPLNWYQETQYF

V: TRBV7-2
D: TRBD1
J: TRBJ1-2
size: many
DNA: TGTGCCAGCAGCTTCAGGGGGCTGGCGAACTATGGCTACACCTTC
CDR3: CASSFRGLANYGYTF

V: TRBV5-1
D: -
J: TRBJ1-2
size: many
DNA: TGCGCCAGCAGCTTAAGGACAGAAACTAACTATGGCTACACCTTC
CDR3: CASSLRTETNYGYTF

V: TRBV7-8
D: TRBD1
J: TRBJ2-7
size: few
DNA: TGTGCCAGCAGCTTAGCCCGGTCGGGACAGGGGTACGAGCAGTACTTC
CDR3: CASSLARSGQGYEQYF

V: TRBV12-3/TRBV12-4
D: -
J: TRBJ2-7
size: -
DNA: TGTGCCAGCAGTTTCAGACAGCTGACTCCCTACGAGCAGTACTTC
CDR3: CASSFRQLTPYEQYF

V: TRBV28
D: -
J: TRBJ1-1
size: many
DNA: TGTGCCAGCAGTCCCGGTAGGCTCGAAGCTTTCTTT
CDR3: CASSPGRLEAFF

V: TRBV25-1
D: TRBD1
J: TRBJ1-2
size: few
DNA: TGTGCCAGCAGTGTGGGCCGGACAGGGCGAACTAACTATGGCTACACCTTC
CDR3: CASSVGRTGRTNYGYTF

V: TRBV5-1
D: -
J: TRBJ2-3
size: -
DNA: TGCGCCAGCAGCCGACTTAATCTGGGCCCAAGGGCAGATACGCAGTATTTT
CDR3: CASSRLNLGPRADTQYF

V: TRBV12-3/TRBV12-4
D: -
J: TRBJ1-2
size: -
DNA: TGTGCCAGCAGTTTATCCCCCGACCTGAGGTATGGCTACACCTTC
CDR3: CASSLSPDLRYGYTF

V: TRBV18
D: -
J: TRBJ1-6
size: few
DNA: TGTGCCAGCTCACCTAGGACGCATAATTCACCCCTCCACTTT
CDR3: CASSPRTHNSPLHF

V: TRBV28
D: -
J: TRBJ2-1
size: many
DNA: TGTGCCAGCAGTTTACGGAGGAGCTCCTACAATGAGCAGTTCTTC
CDR3: CASSLRRSSYNEQFF

V: TRBV28
D: -
J: TRBJ2-7
size: few
DNA: TGTGCCAGCGGTCAGGGTCCATACGAGCAGTACTTC
CDR3: CASGQGPYEQYF

V: TRBV28
D: TRBD2
J: TRBJ2-3
size: few
DNA: TGTGCCAGCAGTCAAAGACTAGCGGGGCGTCCAGATACGCAGTATTTT
CDR3: CASSQRLAGRPDTQYF

V: TRBV6-1
D: -
J: TRBJ1-5
size: many
DNA: TGTGCCAGCAGGTTAAATCAGCCCCAGCATTTT
CDR3: CASRLNQPQHF

V: TRBV18
D: -
J: TRBJ1-1
size: many
DNA: TGTGCCAGCTCACCGCTGATGAGGGTATTAAACACTGAAGCTTTCTTT
CDR3: CASSPLMRVLNTEAFF

V: TRBV10-2
D: -
J: TRBJ1-1
size: many
DNA: TGCGCCAGCAGTGACCGGACAGCCCTGAACACTGAAGCTTTCTTT
CDR3: CASSDRTALNTEAFF

V: TRBV11-2
D: -
J: TRBJ2-5
size: -
DNA: TGTGCCAGCAGCCGTAGTCTGCGGGACTCCCGAGAGACCCAGTACTTC
CDR3: CASSRSLRDSRETQYF

V: TRBV18
D: -
J: TRBJ1-5
size: -
DNA: TGTGCCAGCTCACCTATTAGGGACACTTCTTTTATTGCCCAGCATTTT
CDR3: CASSPIRDTSFIAQHF

V: TRBV18
D: -
J: TRBJ2-7
size: few
DNA: TGTGCCAGCTCACCCACCTTAGGGGGGGCGAGGGAGCAGTACTTC
CDR3: CASSPTLGGAREQYF

V: TRBV7-6
D: -
J: TRBJ2-2
size: few
DNA: TGTGCCAGCAGCTTTGGGCCAGCGAACACCGGGGAGCTGTTTTTT
CDR3: CASSFGPANTGELFF

V: TRBV29-1
D: TRBD1
J: TRBJ2-3
size: -
DNA: TGCAGCGCCGACAGGGGGGTTGGCACAGATACGCAGTATTTT
CDR3: CSADRGVGTDTQYF

V: TRBV12-3/TRBV12-4
D: TRBD2
J: TRBJ2-7
size: -
DNA: TGTGCCAGCAGTTTAAGGACTAGCGGGAGCTACGAGCAGTACTTC
CDR3: CASSLRTSGSYEQYF

V: TRBV9
D: TRBD1
J: TRBJ2-7
size: many
DNA: TGTGCCAGCAGCGTCCGGGACAGGTCAGACGAGCAGTACTTC
CDR3: CASSVRDRSDEQYF

V: TRBV3-1
D: TRBD2
J: TRBJ2-7
size: -
DNA: TGTGCCAGCAGCCCGCGACTAGCGGTGTCCTACGAGCAGTACTTC
CDR3: CASSPRLAVSYEQYF

V: TRBV4-2
D: TRBD2
J: TRBJ2-3
size: few
DNA: TGTGCCAGCAGCCAAGCCACTAGCGGGGGTAGAGATACGCAGTATTTT
CDR3: CASSQATSGGRDTQYF

V: TRBV11-3
D: TRBD2
J: TRBJ2-3
size: many
DNA: TGTGCCAGCAGCATTATAGCGGGGGGGCCAAGGTGGTCAGATACGCAGTATTTT
CDR3: CASSIIAGGPRWSDTQYF

V: TRBV4-1
D: TRBD1
J: TRBJ2-3
size: many
DNA: TGCGCCAGCAGCACGGGGCAGGGGGCAAGTACAGATACGCAGTATTTT
CDR3: CASSTGQGASTDTQYF

V: TRBV6-6
D: -
J: TRBJ2-1
size: few
DNA: TGTGCCAGCAATGTATCTCCGGGGGACCCCCGTGATGAGCAGTTCTTC
CDR3: CASNVSPGDPRDEQFF

V: TRBV7-2
D: -
J: TRBJ2-1
size: few
DNA: TGTGCCAGCAGCTTAGCGCTCTTGGGGAATGAGCAGTTCTTC
CDR3: CASSLALLGNEQFF

V: TRBV6-2/TRBV6-3
D: -
J: TRBJ2-4
size: few
DNA: TGTGCCAGCAGTTACTACGACAGAAACATTCAGTACTTC
CDR3: CASSYYDRNIQYF